These T cell receptor beta chains were read from a single sample in a study of blood T cell repertoires in COVID-19. Some clones are missing from TCRdb's copy, which holds only in-frame ones; the method was immunoSEQ multiplex PCR. The table shows just over 650,000 clones, with over 80% occurring only once. The sample taken for sequencing was peripheral blood. Receptors originate from a woman aged 18-29 years with acute or convalescent COVID-19. Both conserved end residues are part of each CDR3. Each record gives: clone size, J gene, D gene, V gene, CDR3 protein, CDR3 DNA. A D gene is named only where the DNA matches it firmly. Size is omitted from some rows. Given values are once, few, many or a class for expanded clones.

NA TRBJ2-2 TRBD1 TRBV4-3 CASSQEDRGRGTGELFF TGCGCCAGCAGCCAAGAGGACAGGGGGCGCGGCACCGGGGAGCTGTTTTTT
NA TRBJ2-7 NA TRBV21-1 CASKFKQDFKRNYEQYF TGTGCCAGTAAGTTTAAGCAGGACTTCAAACGGAATTACGAGCAGTACTTC
NA TRBJ1-4 NA TRBV30 CAWTLRPGLNEKLFF TGTGCCTGGACGCTGAGGCCAGGGCTTAATGAAAAACTGTTTTTT
NA TRBJ2-7 TRBD1 TRBV5-3 CARSLQGALADEQYF TGTGCCAGAAGCTTACAGGGGGCCCTGGCCGACGAGCAGTACTTC
NA TRBJ2-3 NA TRBV10-3 CATLVRGTDTQYF TGTGCCACCCTCGTCCGGGGCACAGATACGCAGTATTTT
NA TRBJ1-5 NA TRBV6-6 CASSYGRQSSNQPQHF TGTGCCAGCAGTTACGGGCGACAGTCAAGCAATCAGCCCCAGCATTTT
NA TRBJ2-7 NA TRBV24-1 CATSAAGEHEQYF TGTGCCACCAGTGCGGCAGGGGAACACGAGCAGTACTTC
NA TRBJ2-7 TRBD2 TRBV3-1/TRBV3-2 CASSQGGLVLLYEQYF TGTGCCAGCAGCCAAGGGGGACTAGTGTTACTCTACGAGCAGTACTTC
NA TRBJ2-1 TRBD2 TRBV11-2 CASSLTVSGKYNEQFF TGTGCCAGCAGCTTGACGGTGAGCGGGAAATACAATGAGCAGTTCTTC
NA TRBJ1-4 TRBD1 TRBV10-2 CASRRDRVTRGLFF TGCGCCAGCAGGAGGGACAGGGTTACCCGTGGACTGTTTTTT
NA TRBJ1-1 NA TRBV5-1 CASSGHRNTEAFF TGCGCCAGCAGCGGGCACAGGAACACTGAAGCTTTCTTT
NA TRBJ1-1 TRBD1 TRBV10-2 CASSESQGRAEAFF TGCGCCAGCAGTGAGTCACAGGGGCGAGCTGAAGCTTTCTTT
NA TRBJ1-2 NA TRBV6-2/TRBV6-3 CASSYGGAANYGYTF TGTGCCAGCAGTTACGGCGGTGCAGCTAACTATGGCTACACCTTC
few TRBJ2-7 TRBD1 TRBV7-6 CASSPVGTGGLSAYEQYF TGTGCCAGCAGCCCGGTTGGGACAGGGGGCCTCAGCGCCTACGAGCAGTACTTC
NA TRBJ1-5 NA TRBV5-6 CASSLGHPNQPQHF TGTGCCAGCAGCCTGGGACACCCAAATCAGCCCCAGCATTTT
NA TRBJ2-7 NA TRBV5-5 CASSLLWGQSSYEQYF TGTGCCAGCAGCTTGCTCTGGGGGCAGAGCTCCTACGAGCAGTACTTC
NA TRBJ2-5 NA TRBV7-9 CASSFPGETQYF TGTGCCAGCAGCTTTCCCGGTGAGACCCAGTACTTC
NA TRBJ1-6 NA TRBV19 CASSILTGGSPLHF TGTGCCAGTAGTATCTTGACCGGGGGTTCACCCCTCCACTTT
NA TRBJ2-1 TRBD2 TRBV4-1 CASSQALAGGSEQFF TGCGCCAGCAGCCAAGCGCTAGCGGGGGGGAGTGAGCAGTTCTTC
NA TRBJ2-3 NA TRBV7-3 CASSPQGTDTQYF TGTGCCAGCAGCCCCCAGGGGACAGATACGCAGTATTTT
NA TRBJ2-7 TRBD2 TRBV3-1/TRBV3-2 CASSLGLAGGPSSYEQYF TGTGCCAGCAGTCTCGGACTAGCGGGGGGCCCAAGCTCCTACGAGCAGTACTTC
NA TRBJ1-6 NA TRBV6-1 CASSESHIAPRSALHF TGTGCCAGCAGTGAAAGTCACATTGCCCCCCGCTCTGCCCTCCACTTT
NA TRBJ1-2 TRBD1 TRBV5-5 CASSLGQGADGYTF TGTGCCAGCAGCTTGGGACAGGGGGCTGATGGCTACACCTTC